One T cell receptor beta chain is described in this entry. The sample comes from a study of tumour-infiltrating T cells in Burkitt lymphoma. Across the study: Repertoire clonality predicted overall and progression-free survival.

Here immunoSEQ multiplex PCR was the method, and the copy in TCRdb shows in-frame clones only, minus some. The data contain 5,600 or so clones, 15% to 20% of them singletons. CDR1 and CDR2 from the germline V gene are MGHRA and YSYEKL. The CDR3 is made up of 14 amino acids. J was trimmed by 4 bases and V by 6 bases; bases with no gene match: 4. The specimen was tumor tissue. The receptor comes from a human donor with diffuse large B-cell lymphoma. This rearrangement joins TRBV4-1 to TRBJ2-2; 8 nucleotides match TRBD2. CDR3 in DNA: TGCGCCAGCAGGCGGGGGGCGGGCACCGGGGAGCTGTTTTTT. Translation gives CASRRGAGTGELFF.